This entry describes one T cell receptor beta chain. These data come from a study of blood T cell repertoires in COVID-19. Study-level information: Whether acute or convalescent, the COVID-19 samples came from the United States, Italy and Spain. The analysed material was cDNA or gDNA that came from T cells, B-cell-depleted T cells, or PBMCs.

Authors' analysis steps: Reference gene primer amplification in the assay estimated nucleated cell counts. Method: immunoSEQ multiplex PCR; TCRdb's copy keeps in-frame clones and lacks some. For V, J and clone size, that table is used; D and trimming come from the DNA. The sample holds 200,000 to 300,000 clones, 87% seen once. The sample was peripheral blood. This sequence originates from a man in his 60s who had recovered from COVID-19.

CDR3 DNA: TGTGCCAGCAGCTTAATTTGGTCGGCAGGGACTGGAAACACCATATATTTT. Protein: CASSLIWSAGTGNTIYF. The chain joins TRBV7-8 to TRBJ1-3; a possible D gene is TRBD1 (5 bases). CDR3 length: 17 residues. The V gene's germline CDR1 is SGHVS and CDR2 FQNEAQ. V gave up 2 bases and J gave up 2 bases, with 16 bases separating them.